Following are 31 T cell receptor beta chains from one sample sequenced in a study of T cell responses to AZD1222 COVID-19 vaccine. The repertoire was sequenced with immunoSEQ multiplex PCR; TCRdb's copy has only in-frame clones and lacks some. The sample lists around 160,000 clones; approximately 90% were seen once. The source was peripheral blood, collected 28 days after the second AZD1222 dose. The origin of the receptors is an adult who received the AZD1222 COVID-19 vaccine.

The chain employs TRBV7-5 and TRBJ2-2; no check of the table's D call, TRBD2, against the DNA was made. TRBV7-5 has pseudogene status. This CDR3 is built from 15 residues. The CDR3 DNA sequence: TGTGCCAGAAGCTTATCTGCCAGCGACACCGGGGAGCTGTTTTTT. Protein sequence: CARSLSASDTGELFF.

The V call is TRBV3-1 (or the pseudogene TRBV3-2), the J call TRBJ2-2, with D uncertain. CDR3 size: 16 residues. Per the germline V gene, CDR1 is LGHDT and CDR2 is YNNKEL (reference sequence). V was clipped by 0 bases and J by 10 bases, with 18 bases between them. CDR3 residues: CASSQDSLGYRQELFF. The CDR3 coding sequence is TGTGCCAGCAGCCAAGACTCCCTCGGTTACCGGCAGGAGCTGTTTTTT.

The rearrangement uses TRBV5-1 and TRBJ1-6; D gene unclear. The CDR3 loop spans 12 amino acids. From germline, CDR1 is SGHRS and CDR2 YFSETQ. V was clipped by 4 bases and J by 10 bases, with 9 bases between them. DNA of the CDR3: TGCGCCAGCAGCGAGACACGGTCACCCCTCCACTTT. Translation gives CASSETRSPLHF. Variable domain in full (rest from reference TRBV5-1 and TRBJ1-6): KAGVTQTPRYLIKTRGQQVTLSCSPISGHRSVSWYQQTPGQGLQFLFEYFSETQRNKGNFPGRFSGRQFSNSRSEMNVSTLELGDSALYLCASSETRSPLHFGNGTRLTVT.

This clone has only one observation. This chain joins TRBV10-1 and TRBJ2-1; D gene unclear. Germline values: CDR1 WNHNN, CDR2 SYGVQD (reference sequence). The CDR3 runs to 14 residues. With 0 bases removed from V and 4 bases from J, the gap between germline ends came to 7 bases. CDR3 protein: CASSESGRYNEQFF. The CDR3 DNA follows: TGCGCCAGCAGTGAGTCAGGAAGATACAATGAGCAGTTCTTC.

This rearrangement joins TRBV7-9 to TRBJ1-5; D not certain. V was pared by 4 bases and J by 0 bases, with 7 bases between. The V gene's germline CDR1 is SEHNR and CDR2 FQNEAQ (reference sequence). This CDR3 has 14 amino acids. Here the CDR3 reads CASSSARSNQPQHF. In DNA, the CDR3 is TGTGCCAGCAGCTCTGCCCGTAGCAATCAGCCCCAGCATTTT.

The chain uses TRBV3-1 (or the pseudogene TRBV3-2) and TRBJ2-5; the D is unclear. CDR1 is LGHDT and CDR2 is YNNKEL in the germline V gene (reference sequence). Trimming cost V 4 bases and J 1 base, with 10 bases left between them. CDR3 size: 14 residues. CDR3 protein: CASSPSGGQETQYF. As DNA, the CDR3 is TGTGCCAGCAGCCCCTCCGGTGGCCAAGAGACCCAGTACTTC.

The count of this clone is one. The chain couples TRBV28 to TRBJ1-2; 7 nucleotides match TRBD1. The V and J ends lost 1 base and 4 bases, in that order; junction bases with no gene match: 3. Germline CDR1 is MDHEN and CDR2 is SYDVKM. There are 14 residues in the CDR3. CDR3 sequence reads: CASSLSGTAYGYTF. CDR3 coding DNA: TGTGCCAGCAGTTTATCCGGGACAGCCTATGGCTACACCTTC.

This sequence joins TRBV13 and TRBJ2-2; no clear D gene. The CDR3 extends over 12 amino acids. The germline CDR1 and CDR2 sequences are PRHDT and FYEKMQ (reference sequence). Between the trimmed V and J ends, which lost 5 bases and 6 bases, there was a span of 7 bases. The CDR3 DNA reads as TGTGCCAGCAGCCTCGATTCCGGGGAGCTGTTTTTT. The encoded protein is CASSLDSGELFF.

The J gene is TRBJ2-1, the V gene TRBV29-1; 9 positions agree with TRBD1. In germline, CDR1 is SQVTM, CDR2 ANQGSEA. Losses at the gene ends were 6 bases for V and 3 bases for J; bases not matched to a gene: 6. The CDR3 is 14 residues long. CDR3 bases: TGCAGCGTCCACCGGGACAGGGACTACAATGAGCAGTTCTTC. Translation gives CSVHRDRDYNEQFF.

This sequence joins TRBV15 and TRBJ2-3; D may be TRBD1 or TRBD2 (5 bases each). The V end was cut by 0 bases, the J end by 0 bases, with 7 bases between. This CDR3 spans 15 amino acids. Per the germline V gene, CDR1 is LNHNV and CDR2 is YYDKDF (reference sequence). The CDR3 protein is CATSRDGASTDTQYF. The CDR3 DNA reads as TGTGCCACCAGCAGAGACGGGGCCAGCACAGATACGCAGTATTTT.

This chain uses TRBV12-5 with TRBJ1-3; TRBD1 matches at 7 bases. The J segment lost 11 bases and the V segment lost 0 bases, leaving 19 bases of the junction unmatched. The CDR3 is 18 amino acids. Germline V CDR1 and CDR2: LGHNT, FRNRAP. The CDR3: CASGLVRDSPFLRGAIYF. The CDR3 bases are TGTGCTAGTGGTTTGGTACGGGACAGTCCGTTTCTGAGGGGGGCCATATATTTT.

V usage is TRBV10-3 and J usage is TRBJ1-4; no clear D gene. Trimming removed 6 bases from V and 3 bases from J, with 14 bases in between. Germline CDR1 ENHRY, CDR2 SYGVKD. The CDR3 is made up of 15 amino acids. The DNA of the CDR3 is TGTGCCATCAGCCACTATGGATACCCTAATGAAAAACTGTTTTTT. Amino acids: CAISHYGYPNEKLFF.

The genes are TRBV27 and TRBJ2-2; the D gene is possibly TRBD2 (6 bases). This CDR3 region has 16 residues. Per the germline V gene, CDR1 is MNHEY and CDR2 is SMNVEV (reference sequence). V was clipped by 1 base and J by 4 bases, with 13 bases between them. The CDR3 DNA reads as TGTGCCAGCAGTTTATGGGGGACTCTTTCCACCGGGGAGCTGTTTTTT. Its translation: CASSLWGTLSTGELFF.

The chain has TRBV7-9 and TRBJ1-1, with unresolved D. Germline V gives CDR1 SEHNR, CDR2 FQNEAQ (reference sequence). The V end lost 4 bases, the J end lost 11 bases, and 14 bases lay between the germline ends. This CDR3 contains 12 residues. Here the CDR3 reads CASSYGRQLAFF. The CDR3 nucleotides are TGTGCCAGCAGCTACGGACGGCAGCTGGCTTTCTTT.

The chain has TRBV6-5 and TRBJ1-3; D possibly corresponds to TRBD1 (5 bases). This CDR3 spans 14 amino acids. Germline CDR1 MNHEY, CDR2 SVGAGI. Trimming pared 4 bases from V and 1 base from J, leaving 8 bases between. CDR3 sequence (DNA): TGTGCCAGCAGTTCAGACAGTTCTGGAAACACCATATATTTT. Its translation: CASSSDSSGNTIYF.

V usage is TRBV6-5 and J usage is TRBJ1-5; 7 nucleotides match TRBD1. CDR1 and CDR2 (germline): MNHEY, SVGAGI. With V trimmed by 6 bases and J by 5 bases, 7 bases remained unmatched. This CDR3 is built from 14 residues. This chain's CDR3 is CASSLQGLDQPQHF. The CDR3, as DNA: TGTGCCAGCAGCCTACAGGGGTTGGATCAGCCCCAGCATTTT.

The V and J genes are TRBV3-1 (or the pseudogene TRBV3-2) and TRBJ2-1; no reliable D call. V was cut by 4 bases and J by 7 bases, with 11 bases left in between. There are 13 residues in the CDR3. Germline CDR1 LGHDT, CDR2 YNNKEL (reference sequence). CDR3 sequence: CASSPFYQNEQFF. CDR3 nucleotide sequence: TGTGCCAGCAGCCCATTCTACCAGAATGAGCAGTTCTTC.

The genes are TRBV7-9 and TRBJ1-1; D is unclear. Trimming removed 2 bases from V and 2 bases from J, with 6 bases in between. The CDR3 sequence is 13 residues long. Germline V gives CDR1 SEHNR, CDR2 FQNEAQ (reference sequence). The DNA for the CDR3 is TGTGCCAGCAGCTTAAGGCTTAACACTGAAGCTTTCTTT. Residues: CASSLRLNTEAFF.

Of note for this clone: Distinct nucleotide sequences in the sample also encode this CDR3. The rearrangement joins TRBV7-9 to TRBJ2-3; D is undetermined. The V gene's germline CDR1 is SEHNR and CDR2 FQNEAQ (reference sequence). With 5 bases removed from V and 0 bases from J, the gap between germline ends came to 3 bases. This CDR3 region has 12 residues. The CDR3 DNA is TGTGCCAGCAGCCGTAGCACAGATACGCAGTATTTT. Translating it yields CASSRSTDTQYF.

The V call is TRBV5-1, the J call TRBJ1-4; D might be TRBD1 (5 bases). With 3 bases removed from V and 0 bases from J, the gap between germline ends came to 12 bases. This CDR3 comprises 16 residues. Germline values: CDR1 SGHRS, CDR2 YFSETQ. In DNA, the CDR3 is TGCGCCAGCAGCTCTCGGGGGGGTGCAACTAATGAAAAACTGTTTTTT. Translated, it gives CASSSRGGATNEKLFF. The entire variable domain, with the rest obtained from reference TRBV5-1 and TRBJ1-4, is as follows: KAGVTQTPRYLIKTRGQQVTLSCSPISGHRSVSWYQQTPGQGLQFLFEYFSETQRNKGNFPGRFSGRQFSNSRSEMNVSTLELGDSALYLCASSSRGGATNEKLFFGSGTQLSVL.

The CDR3 spells CASSDRLSYEQYF. The DNA of the CDR3 is TGTGCCAGCAGTGATAGACTATCCTACGAGCAGTACTTC. The chain links TRBV6-1 to TRBJ2-7; D possibly corresponds to TRBD2 (5 bases). With 3 bases removed from V and 1 base from J, the gap between germline ends came to 7 bases. The germline CDR1 and CDR2 sequences are MNHNS and SASEGT. This CDR3 has 13 residues.

This clone is a singleton in its sample. The CDR3 sequence is CASSVSGSVGYNEQFF. CDR3 DNA sequence: TGTGCCAGCAGTGTTTCGGGATCTGTTGGGTACAATGAGCAGTTCTTC. The chain links TRBV6-4 to TRBJ2-1; D is possibly TRBD2 (5 bases). There are 16 residues in the CDR3. Germline V gene sequence: CDR1 MRHNA, CDR2 SNTAGT. Trimming left V 4 bases short and J 4 bases short, with 17 bases between.

The chain recombines TRBV19 with TRBJ1-5; D is undetermined. The CDR3 has 14 residues. The germline CDR1 and CDR2 sequences are LNHDA and SQIVND (reference sequence). V lost 3 bases and J 11 bases, leaving 17 bases between the germline ends. Here the CDR3 DNA reads TGTGCCAGTAGTATCGGACTTGGGGTGCTGGCCCAGCATTTT. It specifies CASSIGLGVLAQHF.

The genes are TRBV5-3 and TRBJ1-4, with a weak D call TRBD1 (5 bases). TRBV5-3 is an ORF; its function is uncertain. The CDR3 spans 15 residues. V dropped 1 base and J dropped 6 bases, with 13 bases sitting between them. The CDR3 DNA follows: TGTGCCAGAAGCTTGTCCAGGGAAGAGGATGAAAAACTGTTTTTT. Translating gives CARSLSREEDEKLFF.

The chain employs TRBV6-1 and TRBJ1-3; D unclear. Germline V gene sequence: CDR1 MNHNS, CDR2 SASEGT. CDR3 length: 13 residues. V lost 6 bases and J lost 4, with 10 bases in between. In DNA form, the CDR3 reads TGTGCCAGCAGCTCTCTAGCCGGAAACACCATATATTTT. This sequence encodes CASSSLAGNTIYF.

This chain joins TRBV6-5 and TRBJ2-2; TRBD1 aligns across 8 bases. The CDR3 contains 14 residues. CDR1 and CDR2 from the germline V gene are MNHEY and SVGAGI. The V segment lost 9 bases and the J segment 4 bases; nucleotides outside the gene matches: 7. CDR3 region: CASTTGAGTGELFF. Here the CDR3 DNA reads TGTGCCAGTACGACAGGGGCAGGCACCGGGGAGCTGTTTTTT.

The V and J genes are TRBV19 and TRBJ1-2; no clear D gene. The CDR3 is 11 residues long. Germline CDR1 LNHDA, CDR2 SQIVND (reference sequence). Trimming took 3 bases from V and 5 from J, leaving 4 bases between them. CDR3 coding DNA: TGTGCCAGTAGTATCGGGTATGGCTACACCTTC. Encoded protein: CASSIGYGYTF.

The rearrangement uses TRBV4-1 and TRBJ1-2; TRBD1 might be the D (6 bases). The CDR3 loop spans 14 amino acids. The V gene's germline CDR1 is MGHRA and CDR2 YSYEKL. V shed 4 bases and J shed 7 bases, with 16 bases lying between them. CDR3 sequence reads: CASSLGGGRSGYTF. The CDR3 bases are TGCGCCAGCAGCCTCGGGGGGGGGCGGAGTGGCTACACCTTC.

This rearrangement joins TRBV6-6 to TRBJ2-2; 8 bases line up with TRBD2. With V trimmed by 6 bases and J by 2 bases, 5 bases remained unmatched. The length of the CDR3 is 15 residues. The germline V gene encodes CDR1 MNHNY and CDR2 SVGAGI (reference sequence). CDR3 bases: TGTGCCAGCAGCTACGGGGGGGTAAACACCGGGGAGCTGTTTTTT. Amino acid sequence: CASSYGGVNTGELFF.

Comments on this clone: The germline gene is not matched at one end of the junction; a read error may be the cause. This chain links TRBV7-7 with TRBJ2-1, with TRBD2 as a possible D gene (5 bases). CDR1 and CDR2 (germline): SSHAT, FNYEAQ (reference sequence). The CDR3 runs to 14 residues. CDR3 residues: CASSRLSSYNEQFF. DNA of the CDR3: TGTGCTAGCAGCCGACTAAGCTCCTACAATGAGCAGTTCTTC.

This chain connects TRBV15 to TRBJ2-1; 8 bases fit TRBD1. Germline loops: CDR1 LNHNV, CDR2 YYDKDF (reference sequence). The CDR3 loop spans 13 amino acids. V was clipped by 3 bases and J by 9 bases; unmatched bases: 4. The CDR3 DNA is TGTGCCACCAGCAGTGCGGACAGGGCTGAGCAGTTCTTC. Its protein is CATSSADRAEQFF. Full variable domain (rest looked up from reference TRBV15 and TRBJ2-1): DAMVIQNPRYQVTQFGKPVTLSCSQTLNHNVMYWYQQKSSQAPKLLFHYYDKDFNNEADTPDNFQSRRPNTSFCFLDIRSPGLGDTAMYLCATSSADRAEQFFGPGTRLTVL.